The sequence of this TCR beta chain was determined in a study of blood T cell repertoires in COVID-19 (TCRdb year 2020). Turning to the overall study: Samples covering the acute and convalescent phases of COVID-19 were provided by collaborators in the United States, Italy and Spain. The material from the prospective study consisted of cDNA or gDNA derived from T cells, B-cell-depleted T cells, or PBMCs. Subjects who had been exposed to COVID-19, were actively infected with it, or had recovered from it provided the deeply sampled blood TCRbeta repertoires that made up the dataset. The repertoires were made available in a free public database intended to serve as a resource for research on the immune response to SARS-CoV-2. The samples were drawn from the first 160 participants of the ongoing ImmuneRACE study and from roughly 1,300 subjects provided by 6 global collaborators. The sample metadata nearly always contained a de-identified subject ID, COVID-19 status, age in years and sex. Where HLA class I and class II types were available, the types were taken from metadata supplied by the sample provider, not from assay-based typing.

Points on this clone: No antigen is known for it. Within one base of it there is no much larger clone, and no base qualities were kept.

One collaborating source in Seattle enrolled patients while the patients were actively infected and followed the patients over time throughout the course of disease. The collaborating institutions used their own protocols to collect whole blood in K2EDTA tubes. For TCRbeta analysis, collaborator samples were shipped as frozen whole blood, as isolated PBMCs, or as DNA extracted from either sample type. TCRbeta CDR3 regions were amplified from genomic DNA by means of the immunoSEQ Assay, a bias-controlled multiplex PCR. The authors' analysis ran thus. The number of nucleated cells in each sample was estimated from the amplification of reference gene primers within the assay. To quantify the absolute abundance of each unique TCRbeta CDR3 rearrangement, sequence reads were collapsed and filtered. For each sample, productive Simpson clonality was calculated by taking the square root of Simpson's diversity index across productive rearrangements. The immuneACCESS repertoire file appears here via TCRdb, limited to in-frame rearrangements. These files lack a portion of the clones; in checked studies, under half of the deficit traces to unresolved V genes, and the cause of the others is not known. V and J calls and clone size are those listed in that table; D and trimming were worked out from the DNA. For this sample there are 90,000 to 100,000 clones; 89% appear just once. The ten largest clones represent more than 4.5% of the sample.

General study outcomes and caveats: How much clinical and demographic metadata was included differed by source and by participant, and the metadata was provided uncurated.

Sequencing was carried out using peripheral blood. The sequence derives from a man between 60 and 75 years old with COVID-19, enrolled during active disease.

Here is the DNA: TGCGCCAGCAGCCGGGGACAGCTGCAAGAGACCCAGTACTTC. Translation gives CASSRGQLQETQYF. The chain couples TRBV4-1 to TRBJ2-5; 7 bases in the junction line up with TRBD1. From cysteine to phenylalanine, the CDR3 is 14 amino acids long. The read is trimmed to its CDR3 DNA, 42 bases read in frame from base 1. CDR1 and CDR2, looked up from the germline V gene, are MGHRA and YSYEKL. V is trimmed back by 4 bases and J by 2 bases, and the junction contains 4 bases that no gene match accounts for.